A selection of T cell receptor beta chains follows, all from one sample in a study of somatic mutations in cytotoxic T cells in rheumatoid arthritis. Here immunoSEQ multiplex PCR was the method, and the copy in TCRdb shows in-frame clones only, minus some. Here the sample spans 13,000 or so clones, over 70% being singletons. The specimen sequenced was CD8+ T cells sorted from blood. The source of these receptors is an adult with rheumatoid arthritis. The CDR3 runs from the conserved cysteine through the conserved F or W. Each record gives: V gene, clone size, CDR3 length, D gene, J gene, CDR3 DNA, CDR3 protein. The D gene is left open where the match is weak. The listing skips clone size in some rows; elsewhere it reads once, few, many or a size class.

v_call: TRBV19; clone_size: .; cdr3_length: 13; d_call: TRBD1; j_call: TRBJ1-1; cdr3_nt: TGTGCCAGTCGCCGGGACAGGGGCGCTGAAGCTTTCTTT; cdr3_aa: CASRRDRGAEAFF
v_call: TRBV10-3; clone_size: once; cdr3_length: 12; d_call: .; j_call: TRBJ2-3; cdr3_nt: TGTGCCACCCCCGTCTGCACAGATACGCAGTATTTT; cdr3_aa: CATPVCTDTQYF
v_call: TRBV28; clone_size: .; cdr3_length: 14; d_call: TRBD1; j_call: TRBJ2-5; cdr3_nt: TGTGCCAGCAGTATTGGACAGGAGAAAGAGACCCAGTACTTC; cdr3_aa: CASSIGQEKETQYF
v_call: TRBV28; clone_size: .; cdr3_length: 15; d_call: .; j_call: TRBJ1-5; cdr3_nt: TGTGCCAGCCTGAATAGGGGGATAACAAATCAGCCCCAGCATTTT; cdr3_aa: CASLNRGITNQPQHF
v_call: TRBV25-1; clone_size: .; cdr3_length: 13; d_call: .; j_call: TRBJ2-2; cdr3_nt: TGTGCCAGCAGTGAAGGCGGCACCGGGGAGCTGTTTTTT; cdr3_aa: CASSEGGTGELFF
v_call: TRBV19; clone_size: .; cdr3_length: 16; d_call: .; j_call: TRBJ1-5; cdr3_nt: TGTGCCAGTAGTATAGCCACAGGAGGGGCCCCGTGGCCCCAGCATTTT; cdr3_aa: CASSIATGGAPWPQHF
v_call: TRBV6-6; clone_size: .; cdr3_length: 14; d_call: .; j_call: TRBJ1-4; cdr3_nt: TGTGCCAGCAGCCCGGTTGCAACTAATGAAAAACTGTTTTTT; cdr3_aa: CASSPVATNEKLFF
v_call: TRBV5-1; clone_size: .; cdr3_length: 11; d_call: .; j_call: TRBJ2-2; cdr3_nt: TGCGCCAGCACCTCCACCGGGGAGCTGTTTTTT; cdr3_aa: CASTSTGELFF
v_call: TRBV13; clone_size: .; cdr3_length: 16; d_call: .; j_call: TRBJ2-3; cdr3_nt: TGTGCCAGCAGCCCCCCCGGGCGGGGGCGAACAGATACGCAGTATTTT; cdr3_aa: CASSPPGRGRTDTQYF
v_call: TRBV7-6; clone_size: .; cdr3_length: 16; d_call: .; j_call: TRBJ2-1; cdr3_nt: TGTGCCAGCAGCCCGTCGACAGATAGCTCCTACAATGAGCAGTTCTTC; cdr3_aa: CASSPSTDSSYNEQFF
v_call: TRBV7-6; clone_size: .; cdr3_length: 14; d_call: TRBD2; j_call: TRBJ2-2; cdr3_nt: TGTGCCAGCAGCTGGAGCGGGGGCACCGGGGAGCTGTTTTTT; cdr3_aa: CASSWSGGTGELFF
v_call: TRBV28; clone_size: .; cdr3_length: 11; d_call: .; j_call: TRBJ1-5; cdr3_nt: TGTGCCAGTATGAGCAATCAGCCCCAGCATTTT; cdr3_aa: CASMSNQPQHF
v_call: TRBV27; clone_size: .; cdr3_length: 12; d_call: .; j_call: TRBJ2-7; cdr3_nt: TGTGATGGCCGGGGCGGGCCCTACGAGCAGTACTTC; cdr3_aa: CDGRGGPYEQYF
v_call: TRBV9; clone_size: few; cdr3_length: 13; d_call: .; j_call: TRBJ1-1; cdr3_nt: TGTGCCAGCAGCGTAGGGGGAGGGGGGGCACCTGAATTT; cdr3_aa: CASSVGGGGAPEF
v_call: TRBV7-2; clone_size: .; cdr3_length: 15; d_call: .; j_call: TRBJ2-6; cdr3_nt: TGTGCCAGCAGCGCCACAGGGTACGGGGCCAACGTCCTGACTTTC; cdr3_aa: CASSATGYGANVLTF
v_call: TRBV28; clone_size: once; cdr3_length: 14; d_call: .; j_call: TRBJ1-5; cdr3_nt: TGTGCCAGCAGTTTGCGAGGGGCCGGGCAGCCCCAGCATTTT; cdr3_aa: CASSLRGAGQPQHF
v_call: TRBV19; clone_size: large; cdr3_length: 14; d_call: TRBD1; j_call: TRBJ1-2; cdr3_nt: TGTGCCAGTAGTGAAGACCAGGGGGACTATGGCTACACCTTC; cdr3_aa: CASSEDQGDYGYTF
v_call: TRBV28; clone_size: few; cdr3_length: 15; d_call: .; j_call: TRBJ1-1; cdr3_nt: TGTGCCAGCAGTTTAGAGTCCCCGGGAAACACTGAAGCTTTCTTT; cdr3_aa: CASSLESPGNTEAFF
v_call: TRBV13; clone_size: .; cdr3_length: 15; d_call: TRBD2; j_call: TRBJ2-7; cdr3_nt: TGTGCCAGCAGCGAATCTAGCGGGGGGTCCTACGAGCAGTACTTC; cdr3_aa: CASSESSGGSYEQYF
v_call: TRBV7-9; clone_size: .; cdr3_length: 12; d_call: .; j_call: TRBJ1-2; cdr3_nt: TGTGCCAGCAGCTTGGGCAGGGATGGCTACACCTTC; cdr3_aa: CASSLGRDGYTF
v_call: TRBV2; clone_size: .; cdr3_length: 10; d_call: .; j_call: TRBJ1-1; cdr3_nt: TGTGCCAGCAGTGAAGACAGCGATATCTTT; cdr3_aa: CASSEDSDIF
v_call: TRBV4-1; clone_size: .; cdr3_length: 15; d_call: TRBD1; j_call: TRBJ1-2; cdr3_nt: TGCGCCAGCAGCCAAGGACAGGGGGCTAACTATGGCTACACCTTC; cdr3_aa: CASSQGQGANYGYTF
v_call: TRBV4-1; clone_size: once; cdr3_length: 14; d_call: .; j_call: TRBJ1-6; cdr3_nt: TGCGCCAGCAGCCGACAGGCGCCGAGATCACCCCTCCACTTT; cdr3_aa: CASSRQAPRSPLHF
v_call: TRBV6-1; clone_size: .; cdr3_length: 12; d_call: .; j_call: TRBJ1-6; cdr3_nt: TGTGCCAGCAGTGACCCGAATTCACCCCTCCACTTT; cdr3_aa: CASSDPNSPLHF
v_call: TRBV19; clone_size: .; cdr3_length: 14; d_call: .; j_call: TRBJ1-5; cdr3_nt: TGTGCCAGTAGCGGGGGTTGGAACAATCAGCCCCAGCATTTT; cdr3_aa: CASSGGWNNQPQHF
v_call: TRBV19; clone_size: .; cdr3_length: 13; d_call: TRBD1; j_call: TRBJ2-7; cdr3_nt: TGTGCCACAGGGACAGGGGTCCCCTACGAGCAGTACTTC; cdr3_aa: CATGTGVPYEQYF
v_call: TRBV7-9; clone_size: .; cdr3_length: 15; d_call: .; j_call: TRBJ1-1; cdr3_nt: TGTGCCAGCAGCTCCACTATGTCTAGCGTTGGTGAAGCTTTCTTT; cdr3_aa: CASSSTMSSVGEAFF
v_call: TRBV28; clone_size: .; cdr3_length: 16; d_call: TRBD1; j_call: TRBJ2-7; cdr3_nt: TGTGCCAGCAGCCGGACAGGGGGGAAGGACCATTACGAGCAGTACTTC; cdr3_aa: CASSRTGGKDHYEQYF
v_call: TRBV19; clone_size: .; cdr3_length: 14; d_call: .; j_call: TRBJ1-1; cdr3_nt: TGTGCCAGTAACCACGGGGGGAAGGGCACTGAAGCTTTCTTT; cdr3_aa: CASNHGGKGTEAFF
v_call: TRBV9; clone_size: few; cdr3_length: 13; d_call: TRBD2; j_call: TRBJ2-2; cdr3_nt: TGTGCCAGCAGCGTTAGCGGGATGGGGGAGCTGTTTTTT; cdr3_aa: CASSVSGMGELFF
v_call: TRBV2; clone_size: .; cdr3_length: 15; d_call: .; j_call: TRBJ2-7; cdr3_nt: TGTGCCAGCAGTGATCCGGGTCAAAGCCTCCACGAGCAGTACTTC; cdr3_aa: CASSDPGQSLHEQYF
v_call: TRBV11-1; clone_size: .; cdr3_length: 13; d_call: TRBD1; j_call: TRBJ2-5; cdr3_nt: TGTGCCAGCAGCCCCGACAGGGGAGAGACCCAGTACTTC; cdr3_aa: CASSPDRGETQYF
v_call: TRBV2; clone_size: .; cdr3_length: 12; d_call: .; j_call: TRBJ1-1; cdr3_nt: TGTGCCAGCAGTGAAATAAACACTGAAGCTTTCTTT; cdr3_aa: CASSEINTEAFF
v_call: TRBV29-1; clone_size: few; cdr3_length: 13; d_call: TRBD2; j_call: TRBJ2-2; cdr3_nt: TGCAGCGTGTCGGGGGGTGGGTCCGGGGAGCTGTTTTTT; cdr3_aa: CSVSGGGSGELFF
v_call: TRBV7-8; clone_size: .; cdr3_length: 15; d_call: .; j_call: TRBJ1-2; cdr3_nt: TGTGCCAGCAGCACGAAACAGTTCCCTGGATATGGCTACACCTTC; cdr3_aa: CASSTKQFPGYGYTF
v_call: TRBV5-5; clone_size: .; cdr3_length: 15; d_call: .; j_call: TRBJ1-5; cdr3_nt: TGTGCCAGCAGTGAGACGGGGTTGTGGAATCAGCCCCAGCATTTT; cdr3_aa: CASSETGLWNQPQHF
v_call: TRBV28; clone_size: once; cdr3_length: 11; d_call: .; j_call: TRBJ1-2; cdr3_nt: TGTGAGGCCGGTTCGGTAGATGGCTACACCTTC; cdr3_aa: CEAGSVDGYTF
v_call: TRBV30; clone_size: .; cdr3_length: 13; d_call: .; j_call: TRBJ2-2; cdr3_nt: TGTGCCTGGGAGACAGCGAACACCGGGGAGCTGTTTTTT; cdr3_aa: CAWETANTGELFF
v_call: TRBV9; clone_size: .; cdr3_length: 18; d_call: TRBD1; j_call: TRBJ1-1; cdr3_nt: TGTGCCAGCAGCGTAGTGGAGGCAGGGGGTTTGATGAACACTGAAGCTTTCTTT; cdr3_aa: CASSVVEAGGLMNTEAFF
v_call: TRBV5-6; clone_size: .; cdr3_length: 14; d_call: .; j_call: TRBJ2-7; cdr3_nt: TGTGCCAGCAGCTTGGGGAGCAGCTCCTACGAGCAGTACTTC; cdr3_aa: CASSLGSSSYEQYF
v_call: TRBV7-9; clone_size: .; cdr3_length: 15; d_call: TRBD2; j_call: TRBJ2-7; cdr3_nt: TGTGCCAGCAGCTTAGCGCGGCTAGCGGACTACGAGCAGTACTTC; cdr3_aa: CASSLARLADYEQYF
v_call: TRBV10-2; clone_size: .; cdr3_length: 15; d_call: .; j_call: TRBJ1-5; cdr3_nt: TGCGCCAGCATCGGTGACAGATATAGCAATCAGCCCCAGCATTTT; cdr3_aa: CASIGDRYSNQPQHF
v_call: TRBV28; clone_size: few; cdr3_length: 15; d_call: .; j_call: TRBJ2-1; cdr3_nt: TGTGCCAGCAGTTTCGAGTTTATCCCCTACAATGAGCAGTTCTTC; cdr3_aa: CASSFEFIPYNEQFF
v_call: TRBV11-2; clone_size: .; cdr3_length: 15; d_call: .; j_call: TRBJ1-1; cdr3_nt: TGTGCCAGCAGCTTAGAAATGGAGTTGAACACTGAAGCTTTCTTT; cdr3_aa: CASSLEMELNTEAFF
v_call: TRBV9; clone_size: .; cdr3_length: 12; d_call: .; j_call: TRBJ2-2; cdr3_nt: TGTGCCAGCAGCCCGACTCGCGGGGAGCTGTTTTTT; cdr3_aa: CASSPTRGELFF
v_call: TRBV10-3; clone_size: few; cdr3_length: 14; d_call: .; j_call: TRBJ2-7; cdr3_nt: TGTGCCATATTTCGGACCGATAGCTCCTACGAGCAGTACTTC; cdr3_aa: CAIFRTDSSYEQYF
v_call: TRBV28; clone_size: .; cdr3_length: 12; d_call: .; j_call: TRBJ2-7; cdr3_nt: TGTGCCAGCAGTATAGCCTCCTACGAGCAGTACTTC; cdr3_aa: CASSIASYEQYF
v_call: TRBV19; clone_size: .; cdr3_length: 14; d_call: .; j_call: TRBJ2-1; cdr3_nt: TGTGCCAGTAGTATAGTTGGGAGAGGCAATGAGCAGTTCTTC; cdr3_aa: CASSIVGRGNEQFF
v_call: TRBV29-1; clone_size: .; cdr3_length: 12; d_call: .; j_call: TRBJ2-7; cdr3_nt: TGCAGCGTCGGTTCCTACTCCTACGAGCAGTACTTC; cdr3_aa: CSVGSYSYEQYF
v_call: TRBV6-5; clone_size: .; cdr3_length: 14; d_call: .; j_call: TRBJ1-6; cdr3_nt: TGTGCCAGCAGTTACTCGAGTGGTAATTCACCCCTCCACTTT; cdr3_aa: CASSYSSGNSPLHF
v_call: TRBV6-5; clone_size: few; cdr3_length: 14; d_call: TRBD1; j_call: TRBJ1-5; cdr3_nt: TGTGCCAGCAGCTACGACAGGGAGGATCAGCCCCAGCATTTT; cdr3_aa: CASSYDREDQPQHF
v_call: TRBV14; clone_size: .; cdr3_length: 23; d_call: .; j_call: TRBJ2-6; cdr3_nt: TGTGCCAGCAGCCAAAGACTCCCCGGACAGATTTATTCCCGTCACGGAGGGGCCAACGTCCTGACTTTC; cdr3_aa: CASSQRLPGQIYSRHGGANVLTF